The 29 T cell receptor beta chains presented below share a single source sample, sequenced in a study of blood T cell repertoires in COVID-19. The table came from immunoSEQ multiplex PCR; TCRdb's copy has only in-frame clones and leaves some out. The sample consists of about 36,000 clones, 70% to 90% of them appearing once. Sequencing used peripheral blood. Source of these receptors: a human donor in a cohort sampled during active or convalescent COVID-19. The donor label of this sample is uncertain.

This chain links TRBV7-2 with TRBJ2-2, with 7 bases fitting TRBD1. After removal of 4 bases from V and 3 bases from J, the junction contained 5 bases not matched to a gene. This CDR3 region has 15 residues. Germline CDR1 SGHTA, CDR2 FQGNSA. DNA of the CDR3: TGTGCCAGCAGCTCGGACAGGCGATACACCGGGGAGCTGTTTTTT. This codes for CASSSDRRYTGELFF.

The chain is built from TRBV5-1 and TRBJ1-2, with TRBD1 as a possible D gene (6 bases). Germline V gene sequence: CDR1 SGHRS, CDR2 YFSETQ. This CDR3 comprises 12 residues. V lost 1 base, J lost 8 bases, and 9 bases lay in between. The CDR3 loop is CASSLTGIGYTF. DNA for the CDR3: TGCGCCAGCAGCTTGACAGGGATCGGCTACACCTTC.

This chain links TRBV7-2 with TRBJ1-6, with TRBD1 matching 7 bases. J lost 7 bases, V lost 3 bases, and 3 bases had no gene match. This CDR3 comprises 14 residues. CDR1 is SGHTA and CDR2 is FQGNSA in the germline V gene. DNA of the CDR3: TGTGCCAGCAGCTTCTCCAGGGGGAATTCACCCCTCCACTTT. It is translated as CASSFSRGNSPLHF.

The chain combines TRBV3-1 (or the pseudogene TRBV3-2) with TRBJ2-7; 9 nucleotides line up with TRBD1. CDR1 is LGHDT and CDR2 is YNNKEL in the germline V gene (reference sequence). J was trimmed by 1 base and V by 0 bases; bases with no gene match: 4. The CDR3 totals 16 residues. The CDR3 DNA follows: TGTGCCAGCAGCCAAGATAAAGGACAGGGGTCCTACGAGCAGTACTTC. The encoded protein is CASSQDKGQGSYEQYF.

The chain has TRBV14 and TRBJ1-2; perhaps TRBD1 as D (6 bases). The CDR3 is 16 residues long. Trimming stripped 0 bases from V and 3 bases from J, with 14 bases between. Germline V CDR1 and CDR2: SGHDN, FVKESK. CDR3 sequence: CASSQDLRTAHYGYTF. Here the CDR3 DNA reads TGTGCCAGCAGCCAAGATCTTAGGACAGCTCACTATGGCTACACCTTC.

This chain connects TRBV5-1 to TRBJ2-7; 7 bases are shared with TRBD1. Germline CDR1 SGHRS, CDR2 YFSETQ. V lost 4 bases, J lost 7 bases, and 11 bases stayed unmatched. The CDR3 contains 14 residues. CDR3 in DNA: TGCGCCAGCAGCCCGGGACAGTCAAGAGGGGAGCAGTACTTC. Its translation: CASSPGQSRGEQYF. The full variable domain, rest sourced from reference TRBV5-1 and TRBJ2-7, is KAGVTQTPRYLIKTRGQQVTLSCSPISGHRSVSWYQQTPGQGLQFLFEYFSETQRNKGNFPGRFSGRQFSNSRSEMNVSTLELGDSALYLCASSPGQSRGEQYFGPGTRLTVT.

V and J are TRBV5-1 and TRBJ2-1; 9 bases are a match to TRBD2. Trimming at V came to 6 bases and at J to 6 bases, leaving 4 bases not matched to a gene. CDR1 SGHRS and CDR2 YFSETQ come from the germline V gene. This CDR3 has 13 amino acids. As DNA, the CDR3 is TGCGCCAGCACTAGCGGGATGCGCAATGAGCAGTTCTTC. As protein: CASTSGMRNEQFF.

This chain joins TRBV11-2 and TRBJ1-3; tentative D call: TRBD1 (5 bases). V shed 3 bases and J shed 4 bases, with 16 bases lying between them. CDR1 and CDR2 (germline): SGHAT, FQNNGV. This CDR3 spans 16 amino acids. The CDR3 is CASSFLLGGVGNTIYF. In nucleotides, the CDR3 is TGTGCCAGCAGCTTTCTACTGGGAGGGGTCGGAAACACCATATATTTT.

This clone showed up just a few times. The V call is TRBV5-6, the J call TRBJ2-7; no clear D gene. This CDR3 has 15 residues. Germline assignment: CDR1 SGHDT and CDR2 YYEEEE. Trimming removed 0 bases from V and 0 bases from J, with 10 bases in between. The CDR3 loop reads CASSLGAGISYEQYF. The CDR3 DNA reads TGTGCCAGCAGCTTGGGGGCAGGCATCTCCTACGAGCAGTACTTC.

V is TRBV5-1 and J is TRBJ2-3, with D maybe TRBD1 (6 bases). CDR1 SGHRS and CDR2 YFSETQ come from the germline V gene. The CDR3 contains 16 residues. Trimming shortened V by 0 bases and J by 6 bases, and 17 bases separated the two germline ends. CDR3 protein: CASSLGGHPGTDTQYF. The CDR3 DNA reads as TGCGCCAGCAGCTTGGGGGGACATCCAGGGACGGATACGCAGTATTTT. The full variable domain, rest sourced from reference TRBV5-1 and TRBJ2-3, is KAGVTQTPRYLIKTRGQQVTLSCSPISGHRSVSWYQQTPGQGLQFLFEYFSETQRNKGNFPGRFSGRQFSNSRSEMNVSTLELGDSALYLCASSLGGHPGTDTQYFGPGTRLTVL.

In its sample, this clone was seen a few times. V is TRBV7-9 and J is TRBJ1-2; D may be TRBD1 (5 bases). The germline V gene has CDR1 SEHNR and CDR2 FQNEAQ (reference sequence). This CDR3 region has 15 residues. V dropped 5 bases and J dropped 4 bases, with 17 bases sitting between them. This CDR3 is CASSPGREGAYGYTF. CDR3 sequence (DNA): TGTGCCAGCAGCCCGGGCAGGGAAGGGGCCTATGGCTACACCTTC.

Only one count was recorded for this clone. Other DNA sequences in this specimen translate into the identical CDR3. The CDR3 sequence: CASSFQGGRSNQPQHF. The CDR3 DNA reads as TGTGCCAGCTCTTTCCAAGGGGGTAGGAGTAATCAGCCCCAGCATTTT. The V and J genes are TRBV2 and TRBJ1-5, with D perhaps matching TRBD1 (6 bases). Germline lookup yields CDR1 SNHLY and CDR2 FYNNEI. Trimming took off 8 bases at V and 4 bases at J, with 21 bases between the two ends. This CDR3 has 16 amino acids.

The rearrangement uses TRBV30 and TRBJ2-6; 8 nucleotides align to TRBD1. Trimming at V came to 3 bases and at J to 7 bases, leaving 8 bases not matched to a gene. CDR1 and CDR2 (germline): GTSNPN, SVGIG (reference sequence). This CDR3 region has 15 residues. Here the CDR3 reads CAWRTGELSANVLTF. CDR3 nucleotide sequence: TGTGCCTGGAGGACAGGGGAGTTATCCGCCAACGTCCTGACTTTC. The whole variable domain, filled in from reference TRBV30 and TRBJ2-6, reads SQTIHQWPATLVQPVGSPLSLECTVEGTSNPNLYWYRQAAGRGLQLLFYSVGIGQISSEVPQNLSASRPQDRQFILSSKKLLLSDSGFYLCAWRTGELSANVLTFGAGSRLTVL.

The chain is built from TRBV7-8 and TRBJ2-7; unclear D gene. CDR1 SGHVS and CDR2 FQNEAQ come from the germline V gene. The germline V and J ends were trimmed by 0 bases and 5 bases, with 5 bases remaining between them. This CDR3 has 12 amino acids. The CDR3 sequence is CASSLAGDEQYF. CDR3 in DNA: TGTGCCAGCAGCTTAGCGGGCGACGAGCAGTACTTC.

The chain carries TRBV30 and TRBJ2-3; 8 bases are shared with TRBD1. The germline CDR1 and CDR2 sequences are GTSNPN and SVGIG (reference sequence). CDR3 length: 15 amino acids. Unmatched junction bases numbered 5, after V lost 2 bases and J lost 1 base. DNA of the CDR3: TGTGCCTGGAGTCCCCAGGGGGCTGGCACAGATACGCAGTATTTT. Encoded protein: CAWSPQGAGTDTQYF.

This chain joins TRBV19 and TRBJ2-1; 10 bases map to TRBD1. The V and J ends lost 3 bases and 6 bases, in that order; junction bases with no gene match: 8. This CDR3 comprises 16 residues. Germline CDR1 is LNHDA and CDR2 is SQIVND (reference sequence). CDR3: CASSMKRDRGSNEQFF. The CDR3 nucleotides read TGTGCCAGTAGTATGAAAAGGGACAGGGGCTCCAATGAGCAGTTCTTC.

The chain links TRBV5-4 to TRBJ2-3; D perhaps matches TRBD1 (6 bases). V was shortened by 1 base and J by 1 base, with 13 bases between the two germline ends. The CDR3 length is 16 residues. Germline V gene data show CDR1 as SGHNT and CDR2 as YYREEE (reference sequence). The CDR3 here is CASSLPPTGGTDTQYF. The CDR3 bases are TGTGCCAGCAGCTTGCCCCCGACAGGTGGCACAGATACGCAGTATTTT.

The chain employs TRBV7-2 and TRBJ2-7; D perhaps matches TRBD2 (5 bases). The CDR3 has 15 residues. Per germline, CDR1 SGHTA and CDR2 FQGNSA. Trimming removed 5 bases from V and 3 bases from J, with 17 bases in between. Here the CDR3 DNA reads TGTGCCAGCAGCCCCCGGGCGGGTGTCCGCTACGAGCAGTACTTC. Translated: CASSPRAGVRYEQYF.

The chain links TRBV2 to TRBJ1-5; no reliable D call. Trimming shortened V by 1 base and J by 7 bases, and 14 bases separated the two germline ends. There are 15 residues in the CDR3. Germline lookup yields CDR1 SNHLY and CDR2 FYNNEI. CDR3 residues: CASSEGWTDTQPQHF. The CDR3 DNA reads as TGTGCCAGCAGTGAAGGGTGGACTGATACACAGCCCCAGCATTTT. The variable domain in full, with the rest retrieved from reference TRBV2 and TRBJ1-5, is EPEVTQTPSHQVTQMGQEVILRCVPISNHLYFYWYRQILGQKVEFLVSFYNNEISEKSEIFDDQFSVERPDGSNFTLKIRSTKLEDSAMYFCASSEGWTDTQPQHFGDGTRLSIL.

The CDR3 is CASSLVPQRASGNTIYF. CDR3 nucleotide sequence: TGTGCCAGCAGCTTGGTTCCGCAGAGGGCATCTGGAAACACCATATATTTT. V gene TRBV5-5 combines with J gene TRBJ1-3, with D uncertain. The ends were cut back, 0 bases at V and 1 base at J, with 14 bases in the middle. CDR3 length: 17 residues. Germline CDR1 SGHKS, CDR2 YYEKEE (reference sequence).

The chain uses TRBV11-1 and TRBJ2-7; the D gene is possibly TRBD1 (6 bases). Germline V gene lookup returns CDR1 SGHAT and CDR2 FQDESV (reference sequence). V dropped 5 bases and J dropped 1 base, with 12 bases sitting between them. The CDR3 length is 14 residues. The CDR3 spells CASSPRGLSYEQYF. As DNA, the CDR3 is TGTGCCAGCAGCCCCAGGGGTTTGTCCTACGAGCAGTACTTC.

The rearrangement joins TRBV9 to TRBJ1-1; D may be TRBD1 (5 bases). V dropped 4 bases and J dropped 0 bases, with 10 bases sitting between them. Germline V gives CDR1 SGDLS, CDR2 YYNGEE. The CDR3 runs to 14 residues. The CDR3 is CASSSGLMNTEAFF. DNA for the CDR3: TGTGCCAGCAGCTCGGGACTTATGAACACTGAAGCTTTCTTT.

This clone was picked up one time. The V and J genes are TRBV4-1 and TRBJ2-1; 7 nucleotides line up with TRBD2. Germline CDR1 is MGHRA and CDR2 is YSYEKL. This CDR3 is built from 15 residues. V shed 0 bases, J shed 10 bases, and the junction held 9 bases outside the gene matches. This CDR3 is CASSQDRGSGWEQFF. The DNA for the CDR3 is TGCGCCAGCAGCCAAGATCGCGGGAGCGGGTGGGAGCAGTTCTTC.

This rearrangement joins TRBV30 to TRBJ1-1, with D unclear. The CDR3 sequence is 13 residues long. Germline assignment: CDR1 GTSNPN and CDR2 SVGIG (reference sequence). V lost 2 bases and J lost 1, with 8 bases in between. Here the CDR3 DNA reads TGTGCCTGGAGTTTTAGTTGGAACACTGAAGCTTTCTTT. This sequence encodes CAWSFSWNTEAFF.

This clone showed up just once. The chain is built from TRBV24-1 and TRBJ2-1; perhaps TRBD1 as D (5 bases). Germline V gives CDR1 KGHDR, CDR2 SFDVKD. The germline V and J ends were trimmed by 7 bases and 7 bases, with 13 bases remaining between them. The CDR3 is made up of 13 amino acids. The CDR3 nucleotides read TGTGCCACCAGCGTGGGGCCTAGTAATGAGCAGTTCTTC. Its translation is CATSVGPSNEQFF.

The count of this clone is one. The V call is TRBV27, the J call TRBJ2-2; 7 bases line up with TRBD1. V was clipped by 3 bases and J by 5 bases; unmatched bases: 6. The CDR3 has 15 amino acids. Germline V gene data show CDR1 as MNHEY and CDR2 as SMNVEV (reference sequence). CDR3 amino acids: CASSFGAGGTGELFF. DNA for the CDR3: TGTGCCAGCAGTTTTGGGGCAGGGGGAACCGGGGAGCTGTTTTTT.

The chain combines TRBV30 with TRBJ2-7, with D hard to call. The CDR3 is 11 residues long. Germline CDR1 is GTSNPN and CDR2 is SVGIG (reference sequence). The V end lost 0 bases, the J end lost 5 bases, and 5 bases lay between the germline ends. The chain's CDR3 is CAWSVRNEQYF. Here the CDR3 DNA reads TGTGCCTGGAGTGTGAGAAACGAGCAGTACTTC. The full variable domain, its missing parts supplied by reference TRBV30 and TRBJ2-7, is SQTIHQWPATLVQPVGSPLSLECTVEGTSNPNLYWYRQAAGRGLQLLFYSVGIGQISSEVPQNLSASRPQDRQFILSSKKLLLSDSGFYLCAWSVRNEQYFGPGTRLTVT.

The J gene is TRBJ2-3, the V gene TRBV6-6, with 8 bases lining up with TRBD2. Losses at the gene ends were 0 bases for V and 9 bases for J; bases not matched to a gene: 5. CDR1 MNHNY and CDR2 SVGAGI come from the germline V gene (reference sequence). There are 14 residues in the CDR3. This CDR3 is CASSYSGSGNTQYF. As DNA, the CDR3 is TGTGCCAGCAGTTACTCGGGTAGCGGGAACACGCAGTATTTT.

The V and J genes are TRBV5-1 and TRBJ2-7, with D possibly TRBD1 on 5 matching bases. The CDR3 length is 14 residues. Germline V gives CDR1 SGHRS, CDR2 YFSETQ. V was cut by 5 bases and J by 0 bases, with 12 bases left in between. This CDR3 is CASRAGASSYEQYF. The CDR3, as DNA: TGCGCCAGCAGAGCTGGGGCGAGCTCCTACGAGCAGTACTTC.